The T cell receptor (beta chain) described here comes from a study of human T cells and chemical hapten exposure. Individual cDNA molecules received unique molecular identifiers in the library. MiXCR was run by TCRdb on the RACE reads, yielding one entry per CDR3 protein. Of 79,000 or so distinct CDR3 sequences listed, 32% are singletons. The CDR3 runs to 16 residues. Losses at the gene ends were 6 bases for V and 1 base for J; bases not matched to a gene: 11. The germline CDR1 and CDR2 sequences are DFQATT and SNEGSKA (reference sequence). Time point here: patch test 1, 2 weeks after DPC sensitization. Treatment meaning: therapeutic diphenylcyclopropenone sensitization with weekly scalp DPC. Donors were 18 to 70-year-old alopecia patients suitable for DPC. The starting material, unfractionated whole blood, was used for total RNA extraction.

The starting material was whole blood, obtained in connection with sensitization to the hapten diphenylcyclopropenone (DPC). The sequence was obtained from a man in his forties or fifties with alopecia areata. Some clones in this sample may be carry-over from other donors' samples. V and J are TRBV20-1 and TRBJ2-1, with 8 bases fitting TRBD2. CDR3 nucleotide sequence: TGCAGTGCGGGGCCCCCAGCGGGGGAGTCCTACAATGAGCAGTTCTTC. It translates to CSAGPPAGESYNEQFF.